The TCR beta chain described here comes from a study of beta chain features in type 1 diabetes. Looking at the study overall: Investigators examined some 100,000,000 sorted cells across all samples. Study-level findings and limits: The question left open here concerned HLA type influencing TCRB rearrangement. Within each of all four CD4+ subsets, Type 1 diabetes patients had TCRB CDR3s that were moderately but significantly shorter. Sampled from patients, naive, central memory and Treg TCRB repertoires appeared more similar than those sampled from healthy donors.

V lost 0 bases and J 8 bases, leaving 22 bases between the germline ends. The CDR3 is 16 residues long. The V gene's germline CDR1 is GTSNPN and CDR2 SVGIG (reference sequence). This clone was seen a few times. Its antigen is undetermined. cDNA synthesis used the whole RNA isolate, giving expressed TCRB sequences. The method was immunoSEQ multiplex PCR; TCRdb's version includes in-frame clones alone and lacks a portion of them. The repertoire has 640,000 or so clones, around an eighth of them found once; the top ten carry about 0.02%. This chain connects TRBV30 to TRBJ1-2; D remains ambiguous. The receptor comes from a man younger than 35 with type 1 diabetes. Sequencing was carried out using naive CD4+ T cells from blood. The chain's CDR3 is CAWSVIRLGYEPGYTF. Written as DNA, the CDR3 is TGTGCCTGGAGTGTAATCCGGCTCGGCTATGAACCAGGCTACACCTTC. Full variable domain (outside the CDR3, taken from reference TRBV30 and TRBJ1-2): SQTIHQWPATLVQPVGSPLSLECTVEGTSNPNLYWYRQAAGRGLQLLFYSVGIGQISSEVPQNLSASRPQDRQFILSSKKLLLSDSGFYLCAWSVIRLGYEPGYTFGSGTRLTVV.